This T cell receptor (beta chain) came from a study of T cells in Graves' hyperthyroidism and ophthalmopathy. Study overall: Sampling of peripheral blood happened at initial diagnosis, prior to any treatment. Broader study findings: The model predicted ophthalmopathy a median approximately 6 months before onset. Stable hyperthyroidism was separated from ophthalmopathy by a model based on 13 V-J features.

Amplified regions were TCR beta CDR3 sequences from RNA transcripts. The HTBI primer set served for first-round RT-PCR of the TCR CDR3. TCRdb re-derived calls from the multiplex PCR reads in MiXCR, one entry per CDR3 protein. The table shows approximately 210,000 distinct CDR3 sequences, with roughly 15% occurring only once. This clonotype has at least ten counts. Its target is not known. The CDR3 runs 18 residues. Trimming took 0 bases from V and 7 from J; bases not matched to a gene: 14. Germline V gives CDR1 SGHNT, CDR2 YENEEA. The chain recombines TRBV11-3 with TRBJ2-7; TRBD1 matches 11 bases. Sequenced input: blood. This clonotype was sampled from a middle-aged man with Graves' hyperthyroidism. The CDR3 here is CASSLDQWGTGGKTEQYF. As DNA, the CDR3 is TGTGCCAGCAGCTTAGACCAATGGGGGACAGGGGGTAAGACGGAGCAGTACTTC.